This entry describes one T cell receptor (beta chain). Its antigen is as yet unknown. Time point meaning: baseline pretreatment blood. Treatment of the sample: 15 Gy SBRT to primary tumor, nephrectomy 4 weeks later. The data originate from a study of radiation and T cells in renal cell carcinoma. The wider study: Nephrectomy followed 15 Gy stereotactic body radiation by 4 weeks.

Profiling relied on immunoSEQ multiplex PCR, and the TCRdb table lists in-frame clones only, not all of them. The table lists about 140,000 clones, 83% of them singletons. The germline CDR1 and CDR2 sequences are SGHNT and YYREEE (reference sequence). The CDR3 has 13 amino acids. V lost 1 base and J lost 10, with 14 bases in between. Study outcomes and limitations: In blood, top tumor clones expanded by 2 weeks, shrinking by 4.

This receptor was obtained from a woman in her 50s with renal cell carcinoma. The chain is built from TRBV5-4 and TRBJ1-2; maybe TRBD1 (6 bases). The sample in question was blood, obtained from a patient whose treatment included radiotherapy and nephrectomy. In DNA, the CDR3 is TGTGCCAGCAGCTTGTCCGGGGGCGTATCCTACACCTTC. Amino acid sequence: CASSLSGGVSYTF.